Included here is one T cell receptor beta chain sequence, with context. TCRdb itself ran the RT-PCR reads through MiXCR, one entry per CDR3 protein. The table records almost 700,000 distinct CDR3 sequences, 12% to 15% of them present only once. Trimming cost V 2 bases and J 5 bases, with 13 bases left between them. Germline V CDR1 and CDR2: KGHSH, LQKENI. The CDR3 runs 14 residues. The chain links TRBV18 to TRBJ2-7, with D perhaps matching TRBD1 (6 bases). The sample taken for sequencing was memory CD4+ T cells from blood. The receptor comes from a female donor in good health, serving as a healthy control. CDR3 loop: CASSPGRGGNEQYF. In nucleotides, the CDR3 is TGTGCCAGCTCACCAGGTCGAGGGGGTAACGAGCAGTACTTC.